The 17 T cell receptor beta chains reported below all come from one sample, sequenced in a study of blood T cell repertoires in COVID-19. Here immunoSEQ multiplex PCR was the method, and the copy in TCRdb shows in-frame clones only, minus some. The top ten clones hold 10% to 12% of a sample with 100,000 to 150,000 clones, about 89% of them seen once. Sequencing used peripheral blood. Receptor source: a woman in her 70s with COVID-19, enrolled during active disease.

The rearrangement joins TRBV2 to TRBJ1-1, with D possibly being TRBD1 (5 bases). This CDR3 region has 13 residues. V was shortened by 4 bases and J by 6 bases, with 12 bases between the two germline ends. CDR1 and CDR2 (germline): SNHLY, FYNNEI. CDR3 residues: CASSVMGRAEAFF. CDR3 sequence (DNA): TGTGCCAGCAGTGTAATGGGGCGTGCTGAAGCTTTCTTT.

The chain has TRBV19 and TRBJ1-4; D is undetermined. Germline values: CDR1 LNHDA, CDR2 SQIVND (reference sequence). CDR3 size: 13 residues. Trimming took off 4 bases at V and 7 bases at J, with 10 bases between the two ends. The CDR3 bases are TGTGCCAGTAGTAGTGATCGGGGTGAAAAACTGTTTTTT. It is translated as CASSSDRGEKLFF.

V gene TRBV5-6 combines with J gene TRBJ1-5, with D tentatively TRBD1 (6 bases). CDR3 length: 16 amino acids. V dropped 4 bases and J dropped 0 bases, with 14 bases sitting between them. Germline V gives CDR1 SGHDT, CDR2 YYEEEE. The CDR3 reads CASSLRRDNSNQPQHF. The CDR3, as DNA: TGTGCCAGCAGCCTGAGACGGGACAATAGCAATCAGCCCCAGCATTTT.

V usage is TRBV15 and J usage is TRBJ2-2, with D perhaps TRBD2 (6 bases). The CDR3 extends over 17 amino acids. The V end lost 5 bases, the J end lost 5 bases, and 21 bases lay between the germline ends. Germline V lookup: CDR1 LNHNV, CDR2 YYDKDF (reference sequence). CDR3: CATSLMRGGQSTGELFF. For the CDR3, the DNA is TGTGCCACCAGCCTGATGCGGGGTGGCCAAAGTACCGGGGAGCTGTTTTTT.

The CDR3 DNA sequence: TGCGCCAGCAGTGGCAGGGCGGGGGGACCAGATACGCAGTATTTT. It codes for CASSGRAGGPDTQYF. The gene calls are TRBV10-2 and TRBJ2-3, with 8 bases identical to TRBD2. This CDR3 contains 15 residues. Germline V gives CDR1 WSHSY, CDR2 SAAADI. J lost 4 bases, V lost 4 bases, and 7 bases had no gene match.

This chain joins TRBV9 and TRBJ1-5; unclear D gene. CDR1 and CDR2 from the germline V gene are SGDLS and YYNGEE. The CDR3 is 13 residues long. V was clipped by 0 bases and J by 6 bases, with 7 bases between them. The CDR3 spells CASSVGSGQPQHF. CDR3 coding DNA: TGTGCCAGCAGCGTAGGGTCAGGTCAGCCCCAGCATTTT.

The CDR3 bases are TGTGCCAGCAGCCCGGGATCTCCTGGGGATACGCAGTATTTT. As protein: CASSPGSPGDTQYF. V gene TRBV2 combines with J gene TRBJ2-3; D may be TRBD2 (5 bases). CDR3 size: 14 residues. Germline V gene lookup returns CDR1 SNHLY and CDR2 FYNNEI. With 6 bases removed from V and 6 bases from J, the gap between germline ends came to 16 bases.

The chain uses TRBV5-4 and TRBJ2-2; D unresolved. The germline CDR1 and CDR2 sequences are SGHNT and YYREEE (reference sequence). This CDR3 spans 14 amino acids. Trimming took 0 bases from V and 2 from J, leaving 5 bases between them. DNA of the CDR3: TGTGCCAGCAGCTTGGACAGCAACACCGGGGAGCTGTTTTTT. Amino acids: CASSLDSNTGELFF.

This sequence joins TRBV19 and TRBJ2-1; the match to TRBD2 covers 9 bases. CDR1 and CDR2 from the germline V gene are LNHDA and SQIVND (reference sequence). This CDR3 region has 15 residues. With V trimmed by 7 bases and J by 4 bases, 8 bases remained unmatched. The CDR3 spells CASKRAGGGYNEQFF. The CDR3, as DNA: TGTGCCAGTAAAAGAGCGGGGGGAGGGTACAATGAGCAGTTCTTC.

This clone has a handful of counts. This same CDR3 is encoded by further DNA sequences in the sample. V gene TRBV5-1 combines with J gene TRBJ2-4; TRBD2 might be the D (5 bases). CDR1 and CDR2 (germline): SGHRS, YFSETQ. The CDR3 extends over 15 amino acids. V lost 0 bases, J lost 3 bases, and 10 bases lay in between. The DNA of the CDR3 is TGCGCCAGCAGCTTGGGAGGGCTCGGCAAAAACATTCAGTACTTC. Translation gives CASSLGGLGKNIQYF.

This chain joins TRBV5-1 and TRBJ1-4, with 9 positions matching TRBD1. V gave up 4 bases and J gave up 3 bases; unmatched junction bases: 4. CDR1 is SGHRS and CDR2 is YFSETQ in the germline V gene. The CDR3 contains 15 residues. For the CDR3, the DNA is TGCGCCAGCAGCGCTCGGACAGGGGCTAATGAAAAACTGTTTTTT. As protein: CASSARTGANEKLFF.

The rearrangement uses TRBV6-2 or TRBV6-3 and TRBJ2-1; D might be TRBD2 (5 bases). Germline V gives CDR1 MNHEY, CDR2 SVGEGT. With 4 bases removed from V and 12 bases from J, the gap between germline ends came to 19 bases. The CDR3 has 14 residues. In DNA form, the CDR3 reads TGTGCCAGCAGTTGGGCCAGCGGCGAAATACGGCAGTTCTTC. Its protein is CASSWASGEIRQFF.

The chain is built from TRBV7-2 and TRBJ2-7; 9 bases are shared with TRBD2. The length of the CDR3 is 18 residues. Looked up from germline, CDR1 is SGHTA and CDR2 is FQGNSA. With V trimmed by 5 bases and J by 6 bases, 20 bases remained unmatched. The CDR3 coding sequence is TGTGCCAGCAGCGAGGGGGGGTCTAGCGGGGATCTCCGTTCCGAGCAGTACTTC. Translated: CASSEGGSSGDLRSEQYF.

The chain recombines TRBV18 with TRBJ1-6; 10 bases agree with TRBD1. CDR3 length equals 20 residues. Germline V gene lookup returns CDR1 KGHSH and CDR2 LQKENI. J was trimmed by 10 bases and V by 2 bases; bases with no gene match: 20. CDR3: CASSPSLSRDRGRFGSPLHF. The CDR3 region has the DNA TGTGCCAGCTCACCATCCTTGAGCCGGGACAGGGGTCGGTTTGGGTCACCCCTCCACTTT.

The chain is built from TRBV5-1 and TRBJ2-1, with 8 bases identical to TRBD2. Germline V lookup: CDR1 SGHRS, CDR2 YFSETQ. This CDR3 comprises 16 residues. The V segment lost 3 bases and the J segment 0 bases; nucleotides outside the gene matches: 5. The CDR3 loop reads CASSYGGVRSYNEQFF. CDR3 nucleotide sequence: TGCGCCAGCAGCTACGGGGGGGTTCGCTCCTACAATGAGCAGTTCTTC.

The chain is built from TRBV2 and TRBJ2-2; 7 bases line up with TRBD1. CDR1 and CDR2 (germline): SNHLY, FYNNEI. The V gene end was trimmed by 4 bases and the J gene end by 8 bases; junction bases not matched to a gene: 16. The CDR3 contains 17 residues. The CDR3, as DNA: TGTGCCAGCAGTGCCTCAGGACAGGCCCCCATTGGTGGGGAGCTGTTTTTT. This gives the protein CASSASGQAPIGGELFF.

The genes are TRBV7-3 and TRBJ2-1, with 15 positions matching TRBD2. CDR3 length equals 18 residues. J lost 12 bases, V lost 4 bases, and 16 bases had no gene match. Germline CDR1 and CDR2: SGHTA and FQGTGA. CDR3 loop: CASSSLDPGTSGGRGQFF. The DNA for the CDR3 is TGTGCCAGCAGCTCTCTCGACCCCGGGACTAGCGGGGGGAGGGGGCAGTTCTTC.